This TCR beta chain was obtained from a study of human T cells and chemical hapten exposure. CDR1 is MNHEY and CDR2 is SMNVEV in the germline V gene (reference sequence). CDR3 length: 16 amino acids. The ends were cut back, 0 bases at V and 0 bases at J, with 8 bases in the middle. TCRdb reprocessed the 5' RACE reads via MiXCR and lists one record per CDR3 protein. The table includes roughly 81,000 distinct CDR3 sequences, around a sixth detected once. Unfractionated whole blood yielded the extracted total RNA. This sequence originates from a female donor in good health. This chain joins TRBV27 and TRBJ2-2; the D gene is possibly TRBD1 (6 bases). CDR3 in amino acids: CASSLSTGANTGELFF. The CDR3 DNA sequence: TGTGCCAGCAGTTTATCGACAGGAGCGAACACCGGGGAGCTGTTTTTT.